These 29 T cell receptor beta chains came from one sample sequenced in a study of cytomegalovirus exposure and HLA in healthy donors. Profiled with immunoSEQ multiplex PCR; TCRdb holds only in-frame clones, not every one. The sample contains 60,000 to 80,000 clones, over 90% of which appear only once. Sequenced material: PBMCs. The origin of the receptors is a woman aged 18-29 years in good health and CMV-seropositive.

The V and J genes are TRBV7-9 and TRBJ1-1; 7 bases agree with TRBD1. There are 15 residues in the CDR3. Germline V gene sequence: CDR1 SEHNR, CDR2 FQNEAQ (reference sequence). V shed 6 bases, J shed 2 bases, and the junction held 9 bases outside the gene matches. The CDR3 loop reads CASRPPDRYNTEAFF. The CDR3 bases are TGTGCCAGCAGACCCCCGGACAGGTACAACACTGAAGCTTTCTTT.

The chain combines TRBV11-1 with TRBJ2-5; D not certain. This CDR3 comprises 13 residues. V was pared by 5 bases and J by 3 bases, with 10 bases between. In germline, CDR1 is SGHAT, CDR2 FQDESV (reference sequence). CDR3 in amino acids: CASSQLSKETQYF. The CDR3 DNA is TGTGCCAGCAGCCAACTATCCAAAGAGACCCAGTACTTC. Supplemented by reference TRBV11-1 and TRBJ2-5, the full variable domain reads EAEVAQSPRYKITEKSQAVAFWCDPISGHATLYWYRQILGQGPELLVQFQDESVVDDSQLPKDRFSAERLKGVDSTLKIQPAELGDSAMYLCASSQLSKETQYFGPGTRLLVL.

V gene TRBV6-6 combines with J gene TRBJ1-1, with D possibly TRBD1 on 5 matching bases. Trimming removed 5 bases at V and 7 bases at J, with 11 bases between. CDR3 length: 12 residues. Germline-derived CDR1 and CDR2 are MNHNY and SVGAGI (reference sequence). The CDR3 protein is CASSTAQGEAFF. CDR3 DNA: TGTGCCAGCAGTACGGCGCAGGGTGAAGCTTTCTTT.

CDR3 sequence: CASSGTGSYEQYF. The CDR3 DNA follows: TGTGCCAGTAGTGGGACTGGCTCCTACGAGCAGTACTTC. The V gene is TRBV19, the J gene TRBJ2-7, with D tentatively TRBD2 (6 bases). Trimming stripped 5 bases from V and 0 bases from J, with 8 bases between. Germline assignment: CDR1 LNHDA and CDR2 SQIVND (reference sequence). CDR3 length: 13 amino acids.

V gene TRBV6-1 combines with J gene TRBJ1-1; a weak D match, TRBD1 (5 bases). Germline-derived CDR1 and CDR2 are MNHNS and SASEGT. Trimming left V 5 bases short and J 4 bases short, with 11 bases between. CDR3 length: 13 residues. As DNA, the CDR3 is TGTGCCAGCAGTCCCCGACAGACCACTGAAGCTTTCTTT. Its protein is CASSPRQTTEAFF.

The rearrangement links TRBV19 to TRBJ1-5; D is unclear. V gave up 3 bases and J gave up 2 bases, with 14 bases separating them. Germline CDR1 and CDR2: LNHDA and SQIVND (reference sequence). This CDR3 is built from 16 residues. The CDR3 bases are TGTGCCAGTAGTATTTTAGGGCAGAGGGGCAATCAGCCCCAGCATTTT. Its translation: CASSILGQRGNQPQHF.

The V and J genes are TRBV6-5 and TRBJ2-5, with D perhaps TRBD2 (6 bases). In germline, CDR1 is MNHEY, CDR2 SVGAGI. V lost 4 bases, J lost 5 bases, and 17 bases lay in between. CDR3 length: 15 residues. The CDR3, as DNA: TGTGCCAGCAGTTCTCAGAGCGGGTCAGGGGAGACCCAGTACTTC. This encodes CASSSQSGSGETQYF.

This chain connects TRBV2 to TRBJ2-1; 10 bases match TRBD1. The CDR3 has 13 amino acids. V was pared by 6 bases and J by 7 bases, with 3 bases of the junction left unmatched. Looked up from germline, CDR1 is SNHLY and CDR2 is FYNNEI. The chain's CDR3 is CASSRDRGNEQFF. CDR3 bases: TGTGCCAGCAGCCGGGACAGGGGAAATGAGCAGTTCTTC.

This chain uses TRBV10-2 with TRBJ2-3; D might be TRBD2 (6 bases). Per the germline V gene, CDR1 is WSHSY and CDR2 is SAAADI. The CDR3 spans 17 residues. V was trimmed by 8 bases and J by 2 bases, leaving 23 bases between them. CDR3 nucleotide sequence: TGCGCCAGCGGTTCCCTGACCTTGCTGGGACTCACAGATACGCAGTATTTT. Amino acid sequence: CASGSLTLLGLTDTQYF.

This clone was seen once. CDR3 region: CASSNGRETDSPLHF. Written as DNA, the CDR3 is TGTGCCAGCAGCAACGGCCGGGAAACCGATTCACCCCTCCACTTT. The V call is TRBV2, the J call TRBJ1-6; D uncertain. CDR1 and CDR2 from the germline V gene are SNHLY and FYNNEI. The CDR3 runs 15 residues. The V end was cut by 6 bases, the J end by 8 bases, with 17 bases between.

The genes are TRBV4-3 and TRBJ2-1, with 8 positions matching TRBD2. V gave up 0 bases and J gave up 2 bases; unmatched junction bases: 9. CDR3 length: 18 residues. Germline V gives CDR1 LGHNA, CDR2 YSLEER. The CDR3 nucleotides are TGCGCCAGCAGCCAAGATCTCGTCCCGGGAGGGGCCTACAATGAGCAGTTCTTC. It yields the protein CASSQDLVPGGAYNEQFF.

V usage is TRBV19 and J usage is TRBJ1-5, with 8 bases matching TRBD1. The CDR3 consists of 15 residues. The junction had 9 bases not matched to a gene; V was cut back by 9 bases and J by 2 bases. The germline V gene has CDR1 LNHDA and CDR2 SQIVND (reference sequence). DNA for the CDR3: TGTGCCAGCGACAGGGGCAAAGGAGGCAATCAGCCCCAGCATTTT. Translation: CASDRGKGGNQPQHF.

The chain carries TRBV25-1 and TRBJ1-2; D is perhaps TRBD1 (6 bases). Trimming pared 6 bases from V and 0 bases from J, leaving 8 bases between. The CDR3 sequence is 13 residues long. Per germline, CDR1 MGHDK and CDR2 SYGVNS. In nucleotides, the CDR3 is TGTGCCAGCAGGGACAGATCTAACTATGGCTACACCTTC. Its translation: CASRDRSNYGYTF.

V and J are TRBV15 and TRBJ2-1; 12 bases line up with TRBD2. The J segment lost 13 bases and the V segment lost 4 bases, leaving 8 bases of the junction unmatched. Germline CDR1 is LNHNV and CDR2 is YYDKDF (reference sequence). This CDR3 is 14 amino acids long. CDR3 amino acids: CATSTRTSGKGQFF. CDR3 bases: TGTGCCACCAGCACCCGGACTAGCGGGAAAGGTCAGTTCTTC.

The CDR3 sequence is CASSEQGPFSNQPQHF. DNA of the CDR3: TGTGCCAGCAGTGAACAGGGGCCGTTTAGCAATCAGCCCCAGCATTTT. The rearrangement links TRBV6-1 to TRBJ1-5; possibly TRBD1 for D (6 bases). Trimming removed 2 bases at V and 0 bases at J, with 11 bases between. This CDR3 is 16 amino acids long. Germline V gene lookup returns CDR1 MNHNS and CDR2 SASEGT.

This clone was counted once. The chain uses TRBV30 and TRBJ2-1; D ambiguous. Germline V gene data show CDR1 as GTSNPN and CDR2 as SVGIG (reference sequence). Trimming left V 3 bases short and J 4 bases short, with 13 bases between. The CDR3 has 14 amino acids. This CDR3 is CAWRLAGLYNEQFF. Written as DNA, the CDR3 is TGTGCCTGGAGGTTGGCAGGCCTTTACAATGAGCAGTTCTTC.

This clone was detected once. J is TRBJ2-2 and V is TRBV6-4; possibly TRBD1 for D (6 bases). Germline V gene sequence: CDR1 MRHNA, CDR2 SNTAGT. This CDR3 comprises 16 residues. Trimming left V 6 bases short and J 0 bases short, with 14 bases between. The CDR3 here is CASSLTGHTNTGELFF. CDR3 coding DNA: TGTGCCAGCAGCCTGACAGGCCACACGAACACCGGGGAGCTGTTTTTT.

The CDR3 nucleotides are TGTGCCTCCAACGAGGTTCACAAGCTCGATAATTCACCCCTCCACTTT. This sequence encodes CASNEVHKLDNSPLHF. The rearrangement links TRBV27 to TRBJ1-6; D remains unclear. V was clipped by 11 bases and J by 5 bases, with 22 bases between them. This CDR3 region has 16 residues. The germline CDR1 and CDR2 sequences are MNHEY and SMNVEV (reference sequence).

CDR3 loop: CASSLGGPNEAFF. The CDR3 DNA reads TGTGCCAGCAGCTTGGGGGGCCCTAATGAAGCTTTCTTT. The chain recombines TRBV5-5 with TRBJ1-1, with D perhaps matching TRBD1 (5 bases). Trimming removed 0 bases from V and 7 bases from J, with 10 bases in between. CDR3 size: 13 residues. The V gene's germline CDR1 is SGHKS and CDR2 YYEKEE (reference sequence).

The chain employs TRBV18 and TRBJ2-7; 8 bases are shared with TRBD2. Germline V gives CDR1 KGHSH, CDR2 LQKENI. The ends lost 0 bases at V and 0 bases at J; junction bases unmatched: 4. CDR3 length: 16 amino acids. The CDR3, as DNA: TGTGCCAGCTCACCACCGGTAGCGGGGAGCTCCTACGAGCAGTACTTC. Protein sequence: CASSPPVAGSSYEQYF.

The chain recombines TRBV7-6 with TRBJ1-1, with D perhaps matching TRBD1 (6 bases). The CDR3 runs to 15 residues. Deletions cut 4 bases from V and 4 bases from J, with 16 bases between. Germline loops: CDR1 SGHVS, CDR2 FNYEAQ. CDR3 residues: CASSSRAQGFTEAFF. The DNA of the CDR3 is TGTGCCAGCAGCTCACGGGCACAGGGTTTCACTGAAGCTTTCTTT.

The J gene is TRBJ1-1, the V gene TRBV27, with D unclear. CDR3 size: 13 residues. Germline V gene sequence: CDR1 MNHEY, CDR2 SMNVEV (reference sequence). The V end was cut by 5 bases, the J end by 0 bases, with 7 bases between. This chain's CDR3 is CASSVTLNTEAFF. The CDR3 DNA reads TGTGCCAGCAGTGTAACACTGAACACTGAAGCTTTCTTT.

This clone was counted a single time. The gene calls are TRBV9 and TRBJ1-1; D is unclear. This CDR3 comprises 15 residues. The V end was cut by 0 bases, the J end by 6 bases, with 15 bases between. Germline loops: CDR1 SGDLS, CDR2 YYNGEE. CDR3: CASSVAEGPTAEAFF. The CDR3 region has the DNA TGTGCCAGCAGCGTAGCTGAGGGCCCTACCGCTGAAGCTTTCTTT.

The gene calls are TRBV28 and TRBJ2-2; TRBD1 aligns across 11 bases. The germline CDR1 and CDR2 sequences are MDHEN and SYDVKM. V dropped 5 bases and J dropped 3; count of bases not matched to a gene: 14. The CDR3 is 19 residues long. The CDR3 loop reads CASSSLGFAGQGDTGELFF. DNA of the CDR3: TGTGCCAGCAGTAGTTTAGGGTTTGCGGGACAGGGGGACACCGGGGAGCTGTTTTTT.

The gene calls are TRBV28 and TRBJ1-2; no clear D gene. The CDR3 covers 14 residues. Germline CDR1 MDHEN, CDR2 SYDVKM. The V and J ends lost 6 bases and 3 bases respectively, with 14 bases between them. The CDR3 sequence is CASRRLTTDYGYTF. For the CDR3, the DNA is TGTGCCAGCAGAAGACTGACCACTGACTATGGCTACACCTTC.

The rearrangement links TRBV5-8 to TRBJ1-2; 9 nucleotides match TRBD1. Germline values: CDR1 SGHTS, CDR2 YDEGEE. This CDR3 contains 15 residues. V trimming: 6 bases; J trimming: 3 bases; junction bases outside the gene matches: 9. The CDR3 bases are TGTGCCAGCAACGCACAGGGGGCCGTTGACTATGGCTACACCTTC. Protein: CASNAQGAVDYGYTF.

The chain carries TRBV18 and TRBJ2-7; TRBD1 aligns across 7 bases. With 6 bases clipped from V and 6 bases from J, the junction kept 5 bases outside the gene matches. Germline V gives CDR1 KGHSH, CDR2 LQKENI. The CDR3 has 12 amino acids. CDR3 sequence (DNA): TGTGCCAGCTCGCCCGACAGGGTCGAGCAGTACTTC. It yields the protein CASSPDRVEQYF.

The chain employs TRBV28 and TRBJ1-6, with D hard to call. The V and J ends lost 5 bases and 7 bases respectively, with 12 bases between them. The V gene's germline CDR1 is MDHEN and CDR2 SYDVKM. The CDR3 is 14 amino acids. Here the CDR3 reads CASSVRYSNSPLHF. The CDR3, as DNA: TGTGCCAGCAGTGTCAGGTACTCCAATTCACCCCTCCACTTT.

This sequence joins TRBV28 and TRBJ2-7; 7 bases fit TRBD1. V was clipped by 5 bases and J by 5 bases; unmatched bases: 3. This CDR3 is built from 12 residues. Germline CDR1 MDHEN, CDR2 SYDVKM. The CDR3 nucleotides are TGTGCCAGCAGTGACAGGGTCGACGAGCAGTACTTC. Translation gives CASSDRVDEQYF.